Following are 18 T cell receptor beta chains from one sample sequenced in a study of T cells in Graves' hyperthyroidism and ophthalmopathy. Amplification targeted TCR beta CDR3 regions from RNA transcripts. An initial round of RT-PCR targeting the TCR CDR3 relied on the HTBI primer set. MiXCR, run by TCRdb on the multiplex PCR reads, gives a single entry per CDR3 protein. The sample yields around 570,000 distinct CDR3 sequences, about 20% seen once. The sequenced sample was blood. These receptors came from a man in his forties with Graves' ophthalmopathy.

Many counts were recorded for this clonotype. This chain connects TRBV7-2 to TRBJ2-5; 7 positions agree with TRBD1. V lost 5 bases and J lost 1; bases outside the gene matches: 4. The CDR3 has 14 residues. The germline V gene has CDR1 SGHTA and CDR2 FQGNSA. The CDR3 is CASSTGQRQETQYF. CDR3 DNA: TGTGCCAGCAGCACGGGACAGCGCCAAGAGACCCAGTACTTC.

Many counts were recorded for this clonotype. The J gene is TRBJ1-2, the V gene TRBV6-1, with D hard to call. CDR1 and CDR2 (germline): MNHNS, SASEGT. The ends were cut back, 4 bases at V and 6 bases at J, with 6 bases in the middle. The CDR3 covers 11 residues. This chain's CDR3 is CASSAHDGYTF. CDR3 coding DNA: TGTGCCAGCAGTGCACACGATGGCTACACCTTC.

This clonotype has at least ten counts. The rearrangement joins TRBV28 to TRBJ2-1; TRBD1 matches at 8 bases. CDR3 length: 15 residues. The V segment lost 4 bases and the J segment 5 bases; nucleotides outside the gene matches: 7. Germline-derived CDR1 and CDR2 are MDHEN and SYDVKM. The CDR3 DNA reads TGTGCCAGCAGTTGGACAGGGTTTCGCCACAATGAGCAGTTCTTC. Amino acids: CASSWTGFRHNEQFF.

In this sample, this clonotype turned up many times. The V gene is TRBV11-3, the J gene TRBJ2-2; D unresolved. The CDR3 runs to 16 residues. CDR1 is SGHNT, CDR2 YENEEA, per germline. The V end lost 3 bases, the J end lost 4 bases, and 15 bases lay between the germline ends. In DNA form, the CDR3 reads TGTGCCAGCAGCTTGAGAAGTAGCCGGAGCACCGGGGAGCTGTTTTTT. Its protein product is CASSLRSSRSTGELFF.

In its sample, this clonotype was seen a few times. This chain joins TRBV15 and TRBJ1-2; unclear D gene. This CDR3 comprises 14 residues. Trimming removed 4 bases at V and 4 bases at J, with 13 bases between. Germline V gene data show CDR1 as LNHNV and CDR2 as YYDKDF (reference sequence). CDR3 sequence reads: CATSIFGPSYGYTF. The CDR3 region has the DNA TGTGCCACCAGCATCTTCGGCCCGTCCTATGGCTACACCTTC.

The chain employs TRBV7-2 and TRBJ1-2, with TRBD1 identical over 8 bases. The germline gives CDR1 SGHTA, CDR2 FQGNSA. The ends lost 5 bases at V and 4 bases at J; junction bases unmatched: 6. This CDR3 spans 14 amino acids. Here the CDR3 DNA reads TGTGCCAGCAGCCAGGGGGCTTGGGGCTATGGCTACACCTTC. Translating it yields CASSQGAWGYGYTF.

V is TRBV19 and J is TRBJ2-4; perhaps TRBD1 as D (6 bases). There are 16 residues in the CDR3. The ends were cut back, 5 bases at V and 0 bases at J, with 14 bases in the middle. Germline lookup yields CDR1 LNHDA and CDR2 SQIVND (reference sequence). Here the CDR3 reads CASSRGHGLAKNIQYF. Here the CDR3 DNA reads TGTGCCAGTAGTCGGGGACACGGGCTAGCCAAAAACATTCAGTACTTC.

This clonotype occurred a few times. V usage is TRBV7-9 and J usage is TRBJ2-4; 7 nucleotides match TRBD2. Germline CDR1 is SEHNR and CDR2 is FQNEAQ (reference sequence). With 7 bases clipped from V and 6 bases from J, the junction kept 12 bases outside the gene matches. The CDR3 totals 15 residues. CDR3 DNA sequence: TGTGCCAGCATCCCCCCCGGGGGAGGGATAAACATTCAGTACTTC. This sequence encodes CASIPPGGGINIQYF. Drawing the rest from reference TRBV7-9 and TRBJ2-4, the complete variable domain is DTGVSQNPRHKITKRGQNVTFRCDPISEHNRLYWYRQTLGQGPEFLTYFQNEAQLEKSRLLSDRFSAERPKGSFSTLEIQRTEQGDSAMYLCASIPPGGGINIQYFGAGTRLSVL.

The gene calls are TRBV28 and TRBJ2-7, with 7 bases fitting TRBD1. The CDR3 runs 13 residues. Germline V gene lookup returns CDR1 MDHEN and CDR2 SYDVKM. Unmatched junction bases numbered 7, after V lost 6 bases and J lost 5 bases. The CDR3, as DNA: TGTGCCAGCAGCCTCCAACAGGGGAACGAGCAGTACTTC. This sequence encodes CASSLQQGNEQYF.

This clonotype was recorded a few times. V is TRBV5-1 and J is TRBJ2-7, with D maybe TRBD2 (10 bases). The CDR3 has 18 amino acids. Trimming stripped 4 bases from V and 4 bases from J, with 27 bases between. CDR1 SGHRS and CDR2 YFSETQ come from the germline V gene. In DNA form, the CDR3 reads TGCGCCAGCAGCCGTTCACAGGGGGCTAGCGGGAGAGTATACGAGCAGTACTTC. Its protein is CASSRSQGASGRVYEQYF.

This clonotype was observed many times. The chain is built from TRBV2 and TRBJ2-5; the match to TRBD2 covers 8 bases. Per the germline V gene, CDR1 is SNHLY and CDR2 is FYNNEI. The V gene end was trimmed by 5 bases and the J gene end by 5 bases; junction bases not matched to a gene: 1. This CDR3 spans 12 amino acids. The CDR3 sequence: CASSSGSETQYF. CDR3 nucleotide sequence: TGTGCCAGCAGTAGCGGGAGTGAGACCCAGTACTTC.

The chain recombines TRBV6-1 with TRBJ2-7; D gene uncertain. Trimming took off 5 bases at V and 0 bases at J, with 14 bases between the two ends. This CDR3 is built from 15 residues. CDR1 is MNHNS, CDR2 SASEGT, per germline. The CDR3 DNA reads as TGTGCCAGCAGTACCCCCAGCCTTGCCTCCTACGAGCAGTACTTC. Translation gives CASSTPSLASYEQYF.

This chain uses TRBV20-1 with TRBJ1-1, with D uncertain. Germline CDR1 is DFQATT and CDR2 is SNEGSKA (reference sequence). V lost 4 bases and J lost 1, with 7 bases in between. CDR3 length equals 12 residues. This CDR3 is CSAIWGNTEAFF. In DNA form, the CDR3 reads TGCAGTGCTATCTGGGGGAACACTGAAGCTTTCTTT.

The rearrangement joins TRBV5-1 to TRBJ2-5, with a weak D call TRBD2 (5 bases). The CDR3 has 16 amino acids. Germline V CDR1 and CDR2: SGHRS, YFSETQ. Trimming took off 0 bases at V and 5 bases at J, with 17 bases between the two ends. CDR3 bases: TGCGCCAGCAGCTTGGGTCGTGGAGGACGTCTGGAGACCCAGTACTTC. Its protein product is CASSLGRGGRLETQYF.

CDR3 protein: CASTQDGGREKLFF. The CDR3, as DNA: TGCGCCAGCACACAGGACGGCGGGCGAGAAAAACTGTTTTTT. The rearrangement joins TRBV4-1 to TRBJ1-4; perhaps TRBD1 as D (5 bases). V gave up 7 bases and J gave up 8 bases, with 17 bases separating them. CDR3 length: 14 amino acids. CDR1 and CDR2 (germline): MGHRA, YSYEKL.

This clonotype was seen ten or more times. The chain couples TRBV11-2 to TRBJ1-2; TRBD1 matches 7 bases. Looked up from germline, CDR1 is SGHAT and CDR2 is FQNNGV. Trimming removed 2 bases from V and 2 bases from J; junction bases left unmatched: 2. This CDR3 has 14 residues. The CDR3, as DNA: TGTGCCAGCAGCTTAAGCAGGGGGAACTATGGCTACACCTTC. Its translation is CASSLSRGNYGYTF.

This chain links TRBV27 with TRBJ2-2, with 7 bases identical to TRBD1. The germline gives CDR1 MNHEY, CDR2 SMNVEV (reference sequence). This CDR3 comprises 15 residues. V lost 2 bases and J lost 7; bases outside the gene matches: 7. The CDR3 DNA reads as TGTGCCAGCAGTTTAGAACAGGGGACCGTCGGGGAGCTGTTTTTT. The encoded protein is CASSLEQGTVGELFF.

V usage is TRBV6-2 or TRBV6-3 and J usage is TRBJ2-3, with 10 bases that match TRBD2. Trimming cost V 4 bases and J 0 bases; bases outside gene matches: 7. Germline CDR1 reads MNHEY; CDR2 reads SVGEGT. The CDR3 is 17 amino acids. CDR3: CASSSLRLAGSTDTQYF. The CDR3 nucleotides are TGTGCCAGCAGTTCCCTTCGACTAGCGGGTAGCACAGATACGCAGTATTTT.